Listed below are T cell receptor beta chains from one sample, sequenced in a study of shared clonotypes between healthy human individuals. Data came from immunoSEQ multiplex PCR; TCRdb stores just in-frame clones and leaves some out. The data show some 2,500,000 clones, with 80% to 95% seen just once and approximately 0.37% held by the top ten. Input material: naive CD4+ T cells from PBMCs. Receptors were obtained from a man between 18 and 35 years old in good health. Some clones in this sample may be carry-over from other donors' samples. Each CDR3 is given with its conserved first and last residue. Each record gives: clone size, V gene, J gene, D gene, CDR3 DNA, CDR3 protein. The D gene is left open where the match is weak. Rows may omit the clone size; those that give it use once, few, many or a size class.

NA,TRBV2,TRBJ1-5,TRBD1,TGTGCCAGCAGCATGACAGGGGTGAGGCCCCAGCATTTT,CASSMTGVRPQHF
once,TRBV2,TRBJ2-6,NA,TGTGCCAGCAGCAATCGCCAGGGATGGGGCGTCTCTGGGGCCAACGTCCTGACTTTC,CASSNRQGWGVSGANVLTF
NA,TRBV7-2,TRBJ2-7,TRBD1,TGTGCCAGCAGCTTAGCGCGGACAGGGGCGGTCTACGAGCAGTACTTC,CASSLARTGAVYEQYF
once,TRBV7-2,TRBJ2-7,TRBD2,TGTGCCAGCAGCTTACCGTATAGCGGGAGGGCCTACGAGCAGTACTTC,CASSLPYSGRAYEQYF
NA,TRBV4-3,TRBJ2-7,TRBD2,TGCGCCAGCAGCCAAGGGACTAGCGGGAGGGCCTACGAGCAGTACTTC,CASSQGTSGRAYEQYF
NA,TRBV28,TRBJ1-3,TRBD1,TGTGCCAGCAGCCCAGACAGGGTTCGTGGAAACACCATATATTTT,CASSPDRVRGNTIYF
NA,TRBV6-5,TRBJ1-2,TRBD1,TGTGCCAGCAGTCCGGGACAGGTCTACACCTTC,CASSPGQVYTF
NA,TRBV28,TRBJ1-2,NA,TGTGCCAGCAGTTCGACGATGACGGGCTATGGCTACACCTTC,CASSSTMTGYGYTF
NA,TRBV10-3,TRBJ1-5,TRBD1,TGTGCCATCAGTGAGACTCAGGGGGATCAGCCCCAGCATTTT,CAISETQGDQPQHF
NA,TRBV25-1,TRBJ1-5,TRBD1,TGTGCCAGCAGCCCGGGACAGGGAGGTGGCAATCAGCCCCAGCATTTT,CASSPGQGGGNQPQHF
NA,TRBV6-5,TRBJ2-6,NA,TGTGCCAGCAGTTACTCAAGGAGGGCTGGGGCCAACGTCCTGACTTTC,CASSYSRRAGANVLTF
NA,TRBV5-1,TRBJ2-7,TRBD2,TGCGCCAGCAGCTCTACCGGGACTAGCGTCACCTACGAGCAGTACTTC,CASSSTGTSVTYEQYF
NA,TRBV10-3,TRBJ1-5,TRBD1,TGTGCCAGCAGGGGGGACAGGGGGCTCTATAGCAATCAGCCCCAGCATTTT,CASRGDRGLYSNQPQHF
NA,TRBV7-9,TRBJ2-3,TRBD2,TGTGCCAGCAGCACTAGCGTCAGCACAGATACGCAGTATTTT,CASSTSVSTDTQYF
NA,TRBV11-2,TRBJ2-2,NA,TGTGCCAGCAGCCCCCTCCCCAGAAACACCGGGGAGCTGTTTTTT,CASSPLPRNTGELFF
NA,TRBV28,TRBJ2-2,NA,TGTGCCAGCAGTGAACCTGACCTCCCAAGGGGCGGGGAGCTGTTTTTT,CASSEPDLPRGGELFF
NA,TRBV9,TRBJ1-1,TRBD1,TGTGCCAGCAGCGCCCGACAGGGTTCGACCACTGAAGCTTTCTTT,CASSARQGSTTEAFF
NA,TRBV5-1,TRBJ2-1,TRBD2,TGCGCCAGCAGCTTGGCCCCTAGCGGGGACTACAATGAGCAGTTCTTC,CASSLAPSGDYNEQFF